This TCR beta chain was sequenced during a study of blood T cell repertoires in COVID-19. At the level of the study: PBMCs, B-cell-depleted T cells, or T cells provided the cDNA or gDNA that made up the material.

Original handling: The assay estimated nucleated cells by amplifying reference gene primers. Some clones are missing from TCRdb's copy, which holds only in-frame ones; the method was immunoSEQ multiplex PCR. V, J and clone size are those of that table, while D and trimming were read from the DNA. The sample has about 280,000 clones, around nine tenths seen once; the top ten hold roughly 13%. Patients from Seattle were sampled longitudinally, starting during active infection. Germline V gene sequence: CDR1 SEHNR, CDR2 FQNEAQ (reference sequence). V was pared by 5 bases and J by 4 bases, with 5 bases of the junction left unmatched. The CDR3 has 16 amino acids.

Source material: peripheral blood. The sequence was collected from a woman aged 70-85 years with COVID-19, enrolled during active disease. V and J are TRBV7-9 and TRBJ2-5; TRBD2 matches 15 bases. CDR3 nucleotides: TGTGCCAGCAGCAGGACTAGCGGGGGGGCCGGAGAGACCCAGTACTTC. It encodes CASSRTSGGAGETQYF.